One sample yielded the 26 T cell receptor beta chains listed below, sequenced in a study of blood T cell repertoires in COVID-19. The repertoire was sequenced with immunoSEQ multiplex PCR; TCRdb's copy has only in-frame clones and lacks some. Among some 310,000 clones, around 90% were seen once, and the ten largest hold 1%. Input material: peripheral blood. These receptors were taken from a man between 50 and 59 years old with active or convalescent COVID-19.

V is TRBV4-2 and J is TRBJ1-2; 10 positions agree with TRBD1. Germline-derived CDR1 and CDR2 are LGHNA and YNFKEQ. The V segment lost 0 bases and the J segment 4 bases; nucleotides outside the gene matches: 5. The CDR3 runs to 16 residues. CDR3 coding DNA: TGTGCCAGCAGCCAAGAGGACAGGGGGGTTAGCTATGGCTACACCTTC. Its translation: CASSQEDRGVSYGYTF.

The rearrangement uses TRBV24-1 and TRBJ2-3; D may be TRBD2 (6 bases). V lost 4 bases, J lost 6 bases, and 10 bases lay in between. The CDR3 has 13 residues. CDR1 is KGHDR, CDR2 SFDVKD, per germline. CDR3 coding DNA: TGTGCCACCAGTGAGGAGGGGTCCGATACGCAGTATTTT. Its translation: CATSEEGSDTQYF.

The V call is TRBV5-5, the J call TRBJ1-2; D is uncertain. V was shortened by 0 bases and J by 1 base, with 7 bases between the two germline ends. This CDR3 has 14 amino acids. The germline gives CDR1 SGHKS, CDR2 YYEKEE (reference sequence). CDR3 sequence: CASSLDSINYGYTF. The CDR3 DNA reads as TGTGCCAGCAGCTTGGATTCCATTAACTATGGCTACACCTTC.

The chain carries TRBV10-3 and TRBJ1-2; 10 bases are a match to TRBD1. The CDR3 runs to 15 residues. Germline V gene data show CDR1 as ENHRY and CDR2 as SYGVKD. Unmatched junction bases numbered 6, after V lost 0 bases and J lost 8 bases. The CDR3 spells CAISESDRGPLGYTF. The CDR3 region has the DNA TGTGCCATCAGTGAGTCTGACAGGGGGCCCTTGGGCTACACCTTC.

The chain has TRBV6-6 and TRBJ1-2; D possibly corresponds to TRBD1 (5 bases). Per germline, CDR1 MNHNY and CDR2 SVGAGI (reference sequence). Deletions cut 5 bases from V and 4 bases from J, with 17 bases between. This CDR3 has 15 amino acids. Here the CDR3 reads CASSPPPLQGYGYTF. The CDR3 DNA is TGTGCCAGCAGTCCCCCCCCCTTGCAGGGCTATGGCTACACCTTC.

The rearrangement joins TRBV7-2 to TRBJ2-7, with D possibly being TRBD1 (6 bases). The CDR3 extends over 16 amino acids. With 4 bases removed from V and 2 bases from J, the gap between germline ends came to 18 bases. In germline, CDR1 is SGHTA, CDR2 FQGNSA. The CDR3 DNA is TGTGCCAGCAGCTCAAGGCGTCAGGGGCTAACCTACGAGCAGTACTTC. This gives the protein CASSSRRQGLTYEQYF. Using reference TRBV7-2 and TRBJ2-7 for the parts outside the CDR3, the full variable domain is GAGVSQSPSNKVTEKGKDVELRCDPISGHTALYWYRQSLGQGLEFLIYFQGNSAPDKSGLPSDRFSAERTGGSVSTLTIQRTQQEDSAVYLCASSSRRQGLTYEQYFGPGTRLTVT.

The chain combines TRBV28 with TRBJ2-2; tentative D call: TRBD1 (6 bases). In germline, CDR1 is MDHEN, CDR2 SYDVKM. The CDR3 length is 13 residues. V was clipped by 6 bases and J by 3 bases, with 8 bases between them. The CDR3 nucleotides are TGTGCCAGCAGCGGACAGTACACCGGGGAGCTGTTTTTT. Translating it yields CASSGQYTGELFF.

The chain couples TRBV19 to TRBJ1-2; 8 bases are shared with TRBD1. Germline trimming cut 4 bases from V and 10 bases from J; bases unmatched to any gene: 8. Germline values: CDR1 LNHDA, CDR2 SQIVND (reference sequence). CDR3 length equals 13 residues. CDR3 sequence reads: CASSNAGQVVYTF. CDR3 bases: TGTGCCAGTAGTAACGCGGGACAGGTGGTCTACACCTTC.

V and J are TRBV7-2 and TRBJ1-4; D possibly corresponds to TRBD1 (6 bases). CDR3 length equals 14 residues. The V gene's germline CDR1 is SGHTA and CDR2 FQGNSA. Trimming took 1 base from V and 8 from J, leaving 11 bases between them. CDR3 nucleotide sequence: TGTGCCAGCAGCTTAGATGGGACAAAGGAAAAACTGTTTTTT. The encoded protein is CASSLDGTKEKLFF.

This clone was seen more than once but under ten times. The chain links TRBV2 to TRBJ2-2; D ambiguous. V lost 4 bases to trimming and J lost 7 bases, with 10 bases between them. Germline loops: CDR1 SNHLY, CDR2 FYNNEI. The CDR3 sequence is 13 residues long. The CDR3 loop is CASSVEFGGELFF. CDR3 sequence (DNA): TGTGCCAGCAGTGTCGAGTTTGGCGGGGAGCTGTTTTTT.

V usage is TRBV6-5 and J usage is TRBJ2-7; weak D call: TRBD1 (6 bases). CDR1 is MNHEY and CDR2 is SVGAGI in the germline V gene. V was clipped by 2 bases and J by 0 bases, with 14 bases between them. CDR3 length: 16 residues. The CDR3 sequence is CASSYGSGHLSYEQYF. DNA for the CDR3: TGTGCCAGCAGTTACGGCTCGGGACACCTCTCCTACGAGCAGTACTTC.

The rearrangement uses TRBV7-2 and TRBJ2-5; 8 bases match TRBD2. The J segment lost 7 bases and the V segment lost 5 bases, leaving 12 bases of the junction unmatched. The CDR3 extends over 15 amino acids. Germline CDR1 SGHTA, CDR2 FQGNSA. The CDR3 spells CASSEPRGGAGTQYF. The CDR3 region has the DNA TGTGCCAGCAGCGAGCCCCGGGGGGGGGCCGGGACCCAGTACTTC.

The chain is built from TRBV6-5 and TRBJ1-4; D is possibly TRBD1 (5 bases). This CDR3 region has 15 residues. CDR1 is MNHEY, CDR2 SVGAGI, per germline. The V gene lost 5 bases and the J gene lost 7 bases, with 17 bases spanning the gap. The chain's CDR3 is CASSPERGRVEKLFF. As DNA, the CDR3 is TGTGCCAGCAGTCCTGAACGGGGGAGGGTTGAAAAACTGTTTTTT.

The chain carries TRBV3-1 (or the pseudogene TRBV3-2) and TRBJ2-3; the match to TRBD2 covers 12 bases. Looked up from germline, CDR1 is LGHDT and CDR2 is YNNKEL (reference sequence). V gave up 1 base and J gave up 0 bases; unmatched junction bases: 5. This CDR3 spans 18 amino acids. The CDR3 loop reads CASSQALGLAGSTDTQYF. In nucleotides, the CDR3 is TGTGCCAGCAGCCAAGCACTAGGACTAGCGGGAAGCACAGATACGCAGTATTTT.

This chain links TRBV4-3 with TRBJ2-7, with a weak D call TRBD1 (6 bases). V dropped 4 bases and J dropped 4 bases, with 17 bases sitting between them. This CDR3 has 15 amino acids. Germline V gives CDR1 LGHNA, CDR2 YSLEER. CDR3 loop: CASSRDLLGTYEQYF. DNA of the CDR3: TGCGCCAGCAGCCGGGACCTCCTAGGGACATACGAGCAGTACTTC.

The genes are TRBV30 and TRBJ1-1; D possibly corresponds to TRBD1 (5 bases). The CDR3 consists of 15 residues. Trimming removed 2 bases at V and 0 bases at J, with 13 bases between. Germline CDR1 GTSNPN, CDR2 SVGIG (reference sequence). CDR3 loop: CAWSTNRQLNTEAFF. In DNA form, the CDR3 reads TGTGCCTGGAGTACCAATCGACAGTTGAACACTGAAGCTTTCTTT.

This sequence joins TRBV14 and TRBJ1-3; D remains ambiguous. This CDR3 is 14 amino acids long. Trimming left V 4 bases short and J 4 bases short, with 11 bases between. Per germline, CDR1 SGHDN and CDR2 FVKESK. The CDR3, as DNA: TGTGCCAGCAGCCGCCGAGGGAACGGAAACACCATATATTTT. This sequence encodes CASSRRGNGNTIYF.

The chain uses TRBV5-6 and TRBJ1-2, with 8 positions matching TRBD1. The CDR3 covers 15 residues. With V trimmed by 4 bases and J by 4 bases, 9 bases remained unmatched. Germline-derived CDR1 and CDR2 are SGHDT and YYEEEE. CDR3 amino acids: CASSGGTGKIYGYTF. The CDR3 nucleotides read TGTGCCAGCAGCGGAGGGACAGGAAAAATCTATGGCTACACCTTC.

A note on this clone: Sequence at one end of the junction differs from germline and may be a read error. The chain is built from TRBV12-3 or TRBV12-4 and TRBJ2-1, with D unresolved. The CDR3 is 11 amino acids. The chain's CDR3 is CASSLMTLRIF. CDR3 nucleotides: TGTGCCAGCAGTTTAATGACACTGCGAATCTTC.

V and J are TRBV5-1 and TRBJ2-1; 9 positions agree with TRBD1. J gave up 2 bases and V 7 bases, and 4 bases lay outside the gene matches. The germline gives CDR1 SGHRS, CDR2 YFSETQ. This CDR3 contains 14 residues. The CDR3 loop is CASGTGNPYNEQFF. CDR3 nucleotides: TGCGCCAGCGGGACAGGGAACCCCTACAATGAGCAGTTCTTC.

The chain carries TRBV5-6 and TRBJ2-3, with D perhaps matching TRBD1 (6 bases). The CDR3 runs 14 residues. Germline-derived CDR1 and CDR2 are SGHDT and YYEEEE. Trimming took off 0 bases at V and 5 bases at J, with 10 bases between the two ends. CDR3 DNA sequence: TGTGCCAGCAGCTTGGGTCCAGGGGAAGATACGCAGTATTTT. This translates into CASSLGPGEDTQYF. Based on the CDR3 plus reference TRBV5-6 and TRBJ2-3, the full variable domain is DAGVTQSPTHLIKTRGQQVTLRCSPKSGHDTVSWYQQALGQGPQFIFQYYEEEERQRGNFPDRFSGHQFPNYSSELNVNALLLGDSALYLCASSLGPGEDTQYFGPGTRLTVL.

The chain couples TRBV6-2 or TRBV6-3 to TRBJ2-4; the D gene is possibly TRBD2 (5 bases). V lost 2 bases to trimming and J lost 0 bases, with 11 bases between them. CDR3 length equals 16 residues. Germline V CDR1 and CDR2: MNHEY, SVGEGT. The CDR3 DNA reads TGTGCCAGCAGTTACCGGCGCAGCGGAGCCAAAAACATTCAGTACTTC. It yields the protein CASSYRRSGAKNIQYF.

CDR3 in DNA: TGTGCCAGCAGCTGGCAGGGCCTTTCCTACGAGCAGTACTTC. Its translation is CASSWQGLSYEQYF. The V and J genes are TRBV11-1 and TRBJ2-7, with a possible D match to TRBD1 (5 bases). Germline CDR1 and CDR2: SGHAT and FQDESV (reference sequence). Trimming cost V 4 bases and J 1 base, with 11 bases left between them. The CDR3 has 14 residues. Complete variable domain (other parts from reference TRBV11-1 and TRBJ2-7): EAEVAQSPRYKITEKSQAVAFWCDPISGHATLYWYRQILGQGPELLVQFQDESVVDDSQLPKDRFSAERLKGVDSTLKIQPAELGDSAMYLCASSWQGLSYEQYFGPGTRLTVT.

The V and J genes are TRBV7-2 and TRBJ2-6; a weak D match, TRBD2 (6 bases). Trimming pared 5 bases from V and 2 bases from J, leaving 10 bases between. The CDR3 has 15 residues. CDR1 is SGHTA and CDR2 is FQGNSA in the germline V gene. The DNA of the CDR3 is TGTGCCAGCAGCCTGGGGGGAGCTGGGGCCAACGTCCTGACTTTC. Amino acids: CASSLGGAGANVLTF.

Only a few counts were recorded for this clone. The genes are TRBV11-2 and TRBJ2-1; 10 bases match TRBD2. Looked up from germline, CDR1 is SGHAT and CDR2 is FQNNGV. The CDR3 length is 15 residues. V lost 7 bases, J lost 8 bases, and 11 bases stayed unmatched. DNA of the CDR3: TGTGCCAGCATCTTTTCTAGCGGGAGTTACTATGAGCAGTTCTTC. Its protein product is CASIFSSGSYYEQFF.

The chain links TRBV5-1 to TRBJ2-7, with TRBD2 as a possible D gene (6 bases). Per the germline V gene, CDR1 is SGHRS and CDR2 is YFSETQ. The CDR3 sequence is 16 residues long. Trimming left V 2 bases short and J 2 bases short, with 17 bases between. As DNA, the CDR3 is TGCGCCAGCAGCTTTGAATCCCCTAGCGCAACCTACGAGCAGTACTTC. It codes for CASSFESPSATYEQYF.